A selection of T cell receptor beta chains follows, all from one sample in a study of shared clonotypes between healthy human individuals. Data came from immunoSEQ multiplex PCR; TCRdb stores just in-frame clones and leaves some out. The sample holds 750,000 to 1,000,000 clones; 80% to 95% are singletons and the top ten take 24%. Sequencing used naive CD8+ T cells sorted from blood. These receptors were obtained from a young man in good health. Each CDR3 is given with its conserved first and last residue. Each record gives: V gene, D gene, J gene, clone size, CDR3 protein, CDR3 DNA. D genes are given only for firm matches. Clone sizes are given selectively: once, few, many, or a class where the clone is expanded.

>TRBV7-9|.|TRBJ2-7|.
CASSFDRPAGDGYEQYF
TGTGCCAGCAGCTTCGACCGCCCGGCAGGGGACGGCTACGAGCAGTACTTC
>TRBV28|.|TRBJ2-7|.
CASSRGTREYF
TGTGCCAGCAGTCGAGGGACCAGAGAGTACTTC
>TRBV15|.|TRBJ2-3|.
CATSRAGATDTQYF
TGTGCCACCAGCAGAGCCGGGGCGACAGATACGCAGTATTTT
>TRBV6-5|TRBD2|TRBJ2-1|once
CATGLAGYNEQFF
TGTGCCACCGGACTAGCGGGATACAATGAGCAGTTCTTC
>TRBV6-1|.|TRBJ2-7|.
CASSWHNGVF
TGTGCCAGCAGTTGGCACAACGGCGTCTTC
>TRBV6-6|TRBD1|TRBJ2-3|.
CASSPSDRGITDTQYF
TGTGCCAGCAGTCCCTCGGACAGGGGGATCACAGATACGCAGTATTTT
>TRBV6-5|.|TRBJ2-1|.
CASSYSGYTNNEQFF
TGTGCCAGCAGTTACTCAGGGTATACCAACAATGAGCAGTTCTTC
>TRBV27|TRBD1|TRBJ1-5|.
CASRRGQTLSNQPQHF
TGTGCCAGCAGGAGGGGACAGACCTTGAGCAATCAGCCCCAGCATTTT
>TRBV27|.|TRBJ2-2|.
CASSYGGELFF
TGTGCCAGCAGTTACGGCGGGGAGCTGTTTTTT
>TRBV6-6|.|TRBJ2-2|.
CASRGLARELFF
TGTGCCAGCAGGGGGCTAGCCCGGGAGCTGTTTTTT
>TRBV11-2|.|TRBJ2-1|.
CASSFRGPLIPNEQFF
TGTGCCAGCAGCTTCAGGGGACCCCTTATCCCCAATGAGCAGTTCTTC
>TRBV11-2|TRBD2|TRBJ2-3|.
CASSFGLAGLSTDTQYF
TGTGCCAGCAGCTTCGGACTAGCGGGCCTAAGCACAGATACGCAGTATTTT
>TRBV13|.|TRBJ2-5|.
CASSLGRRQETQYF
TGTGCCAGCAGCTTAGGCAGGCGTCAAGAGACCCAGTACTTC
>TRBV5-1|TRBD1|TRBJ1-1|.
CASGRGQGNTEAFF
TGCGCCAGCGGACGGGGACAGGGGAACACTGAAGCTTTCTTT
>TRBV9|.|TRBJ2-7|once
CASSERDTPYEQYF
TGTGCCAGCAGCGAACGGGACACTCCCTACGAGCAGTACTTC
>TRBV9|.|TRBJ2-1|.
CASSPTSKGRNEQFF
TGTGCCAGCAGTCCCACTAGTAAGGGAAGAAATGAGCAGTTCTTC
>TRBV6-6|TRBD1|TRBJ1-1|.
CAISGTANTEAFF
TGTGCCATCTCCGGGACAGCGAACACTGAAGCTTTCTTT
>TRBV5-6|.|TRBJ1-2|.
CASGGSSNYGYTF
TGTGCCAGCGGCGGCAGCTCTAACTATGGCTACACCTTC
>TRBV27|.|TRBJ2-1|.
CASSLSAGSEQFF
TGTGCCAGCAGTTTATCGGCAGGGAGTGAGCAGTTCTTC
>TRBV4-1|.|TRBJ2-1|.
CASSQDPGAIHNEQFF
TGCGCCAGCAGCCAAGATCCGGGGGCTATCCACAATGAGCAGTTCTTC
>TRBV19|TRBD1|TRBJ1-2|.
CASRTGTGGTLDGYTF
TGTGCCAGTAGAACCGGGACAGGGGGAACGCTGGATGGCTACACCTTC
>TRBV5-1|.|TRBJ2-1|once
CASSPEAGPGSYNEQFF
TGCGCCAGCAGCCCGGAGGCGGGTCCGGGCTCCTACAATGAGCAGTTCTTC
>TRBV18|.|TRBJ2-6|once
CASSRPEERAGANVLTF
TGTGCCAGCTCCCGCCCAGAGGAAAGGGCCGGGGCCAACGTCCTGACTTTC
>TRBV7-2|.|TRBJ2-1|.
CASSLDWDLTVNEQFF
TGTGCCAGCAGCTTAGACTGGGATTTAACAGTGAATGAGCAGTTCTTC
>TRBV5-1|.|TRBJ2-3|.
CASSLATTRVIDTQYF
TGCGCCAGCAGCTTGGCTACTACGCGGGTTATAGATACGCAGTATTTT
>TRBV7-8|TRBD2|TRBJ2-3|.
CAAGTSGRDTQYF
TGTGCCGCTGGTACTAGCGGGAGAGATACGCAGTATTTT
>TRBV15|.|TRBJ2-7|.
CATSRDRKGEYEQYF
TGTGCCACCAGCAGAGATCGAAAAGGGGAGTACGAGCAGTACTTC
>TRBV28|.|TRBJ2-7|once
CASSLMFSPVYEQYF
TGTGCCAGCAGTTTAATGTTCAGCCCTGTTTACGAGCAGTACTTC
>TRBV25-1|.|TRBJ2-5|.
CASSDGGETQYF
TGTGCCAGCAGTGACGGAGGAGAGACCCAGTACTTC
>TRBV5-1|TRBD2|TRBJ2-1|.
CASGAGLAGDNEQFF
TGCGCCAGCGGAGCGGGACTAGCGGGAGACAATGAGCAGTTCTTC
>TRBV15|.|TRBJ2-7|.
CATSRDLGDYEQYF
TGTGCCACCAGCAGAGATTTGGGAGACTACGAGCAGTACTTC
>TRBV13|.|TRBJ2-1|.
CASSLVPFQSSYNEQFF
TGTGCCAGCAGCTTAGTTCCCTTCCAGAGCTCCTACAATGAGCAGTTCTTC